This T cell receptor (beta chain) came from a study of shared clonotypes between healthy human individuals. Study outcomes and limitations: The rarefaction results pointed to incomplete sorted-subset sequencing despite large depth. Larger estimated richness was generally seen in naive subsets than in memory subsets. Only blood was sampled, and tissue TCR repertoires likely differ from blood ones. The generation probabilities recorded for non-shared clonotypes fell below those of clonotypes shared by all four donors.

J lost 2 bases, V lost 4 bases, and 7 bases had no gene match. CDR3 length: 15 residues. Germline V gene sequence: CDR1 SGHDN, CDR2 FVKESK. Some clones are missing from TCRdb's copy, which holds only in-frame ones; the method was immunoSEQ multiplex PCR. This sample has under 1,900,000 clones, with about 98.5% found just once. In this sample, this clone turned up once. Its antigen is unidentified. The chain joins TRBV14 to TRBJ1-1, with 7 nucleotides matching TRBD1. The sequence came from a man aged 25-45 years in good health. The material sequenced was naive CD4+ T cells sorted from blood. Subset reported: CD45RA+ positively selected. The CDR3 coding sequence is TGTGCCAGCAGCCTTGGACAGGTCATAAACACTGAAGCTTTCTTT. Translated, it gives CASSLGQVINTEAFF.